This T cell receptor beta chain was retrieved from a study of early stage breast cancer tumors. Study details: Most invasive tumors, about 75% of the 16, were ER+/PR+/HER2-.

Trimming pared 6 bases from V and 0 bases from J, leaving 6 bases between. Germline CDR1 SQVTM, CDR2 ANQGSEA. This CDR3 is built from 12 residues. Whole-study findings and limits: Most shared enriched TCRB sequences were commonly generated ones. Compared with adjacent normal breast tissue, tumors showed about 2.5-fold greater T cell density and higher clonality.

The assay was immunoSEQ multiplex PCR, and TCRdb's table has in-frame clones only and misses some. The sample holds 69,000 or so clones, around 80% seen once. This clone showed up just once. Its antigen is unidentified. The receptor was isolated from a person aged 35-50 years with breast cancer. V and J are TRBV29-1 and TRBJ1-5; D is unresolved. Sequenced material: blood. The CDR3 DNA reads as TGCAGCGTCGGGTTTAGCAATCAGCCCCAGCATTTT. Residues: CSVGFSNQPQHF. Complete variable domain (other parts from reference TRBV29-1 and TRBJ1-5): SAVISQKPSRDICQRGTSLTIQCQVDSQVTMMFWYRQQPGQSLTLIATANQGSEATYESGFVIDKFPISRPNLTFSTLTVSNMSPEDSSIYLCSVGFSNQPQHFGDGTRLSIL.